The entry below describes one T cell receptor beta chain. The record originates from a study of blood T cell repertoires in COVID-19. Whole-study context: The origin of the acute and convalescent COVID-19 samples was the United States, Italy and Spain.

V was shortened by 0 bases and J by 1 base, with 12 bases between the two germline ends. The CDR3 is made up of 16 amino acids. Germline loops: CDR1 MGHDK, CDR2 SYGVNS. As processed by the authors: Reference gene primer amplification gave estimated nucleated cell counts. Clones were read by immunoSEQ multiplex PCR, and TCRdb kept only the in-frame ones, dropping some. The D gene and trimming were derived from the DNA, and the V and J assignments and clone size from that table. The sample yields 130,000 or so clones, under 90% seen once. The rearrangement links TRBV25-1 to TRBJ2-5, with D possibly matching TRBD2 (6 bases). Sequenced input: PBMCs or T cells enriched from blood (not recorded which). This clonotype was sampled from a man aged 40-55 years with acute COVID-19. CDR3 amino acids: CASSEYAAGLQETQYF. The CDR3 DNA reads TGTGCCAGCAGTGAATACGCGGCGGGACTCCAAGAGACCCAGTACTTC.